This T cell receptor beta chain was observed in a study of OX40 agonist ivuxolimab in advanced cancers. Study background: Dosing consisted of intravenous ivuxolimab at 0.01 to 10 mg/kg every 2 weeks.

Any history of autoimmune disease or systemic immunosuppression disqualified patients. V was clipped by 5 bases and J by 7 bases, with 14 bases between them. CDR1 is SGHTA, CDR2 FQGNSA, per germline. The CDR3 extends over 13 amino acids. Repertoires were generated with immunoSEQ multiplex PCR, while TCRdb's copy carries only in-frame clones and drops some. The sample contains about 20,000 clones, more than 75% of which appear only once. This rearrangement joins TRBV7-2 to TRBJ1-1, with D hard to call. This receptor was obtained from an adult with an advanced solid tumor such as melanoma, head and neck, liver or kidney cancer. The sequences come from CD4+ or CD8+ T cells sorted from blood, collected in a trial of the OX40 agonist ivuxolimab. CDR3 in DNA: TGTGCCAGCAGCCCCATATCGAGCGTTGAAGCTTTCTTT. It yields the protein CASSPISSVEAFF.